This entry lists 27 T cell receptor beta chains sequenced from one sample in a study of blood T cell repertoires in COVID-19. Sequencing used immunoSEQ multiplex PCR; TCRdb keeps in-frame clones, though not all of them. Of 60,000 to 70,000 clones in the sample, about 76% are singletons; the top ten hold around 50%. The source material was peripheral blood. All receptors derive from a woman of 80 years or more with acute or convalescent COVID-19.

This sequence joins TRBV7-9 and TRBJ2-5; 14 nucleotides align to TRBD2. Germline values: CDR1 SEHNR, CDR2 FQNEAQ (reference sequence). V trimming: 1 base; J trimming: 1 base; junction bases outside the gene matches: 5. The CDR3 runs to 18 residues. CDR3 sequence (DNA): TGTGCCAGCAGCTTAGAGTTGGGACTAGCGGGAGCCCAAGAGACCCAGTACTTC. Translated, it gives CASSLELGLAGAQETQYF. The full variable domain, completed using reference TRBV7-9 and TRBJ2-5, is DTGVSQNPRHKITKRGQNVTFRCDPISEHNRLYWYRQTLGQGPEFLTYFQNEAQLEKSRLLSDRFSAERPKGSFSTLEIQRTEQGDSAMYLCASSLELGLAGAQETQYFGPGTRLLVL.

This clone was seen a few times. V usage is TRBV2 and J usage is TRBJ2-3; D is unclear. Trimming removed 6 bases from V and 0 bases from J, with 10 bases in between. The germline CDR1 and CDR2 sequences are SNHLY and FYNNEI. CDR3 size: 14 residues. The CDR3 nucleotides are TGTGCCAGCAGAGCCGATTCTAGCACAGATACGCAGTATTTT. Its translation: CASRADSSTDTQYF.

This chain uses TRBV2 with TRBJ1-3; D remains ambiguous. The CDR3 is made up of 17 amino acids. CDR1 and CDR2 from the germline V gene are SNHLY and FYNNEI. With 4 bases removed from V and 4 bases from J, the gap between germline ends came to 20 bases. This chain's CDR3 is CASSGGGPPTSGNTIYF. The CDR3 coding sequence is TGTGCCAGCAGTGGAGGTGGCCCCCCCACCTCGGGAAACACCATATATTTT.

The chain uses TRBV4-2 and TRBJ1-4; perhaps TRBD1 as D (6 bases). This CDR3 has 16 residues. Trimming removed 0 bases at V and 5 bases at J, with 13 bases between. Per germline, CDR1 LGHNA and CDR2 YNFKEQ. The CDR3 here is CASSQEVNRENEKLFF. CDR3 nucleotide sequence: TGTGCCAGCAGCCAAGAGGTAAACAGGGAAAATGAAAAACTGTTTTTT.

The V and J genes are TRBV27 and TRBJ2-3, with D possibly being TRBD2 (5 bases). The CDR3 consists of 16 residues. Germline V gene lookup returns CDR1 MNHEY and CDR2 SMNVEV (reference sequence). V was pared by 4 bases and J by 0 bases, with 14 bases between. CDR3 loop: CASSSRSVSSTDTQYF. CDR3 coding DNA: TGTGCCAGCAGTTCCCGTAGCGTTTCTAGCACAGATACGCAGTATTTT.

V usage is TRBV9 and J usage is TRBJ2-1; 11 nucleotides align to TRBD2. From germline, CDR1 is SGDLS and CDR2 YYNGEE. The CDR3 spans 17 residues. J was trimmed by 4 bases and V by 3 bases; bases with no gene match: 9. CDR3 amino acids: CASSGGISGRGYNEQFF. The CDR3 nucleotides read TGTGCCAGCAGCGGTGGTATTAGCGGGAGGGGGTACAATGAGCAGTTCTTC.

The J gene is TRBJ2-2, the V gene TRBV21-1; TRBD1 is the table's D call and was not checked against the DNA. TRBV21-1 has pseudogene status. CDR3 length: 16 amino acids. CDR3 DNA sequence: TGTGCCAGCAGCAAAGTGGTGGGCTTAAACACCGGGGAGCTGTTTTTT. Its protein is CASSKVVGLNTGELFF.

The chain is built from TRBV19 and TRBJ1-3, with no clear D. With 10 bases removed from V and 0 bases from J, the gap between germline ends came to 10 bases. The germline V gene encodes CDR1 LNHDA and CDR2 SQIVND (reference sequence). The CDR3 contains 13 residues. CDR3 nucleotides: TGTGCCACAGAGGTTTTCTCTGGAAACACCATATATTTT. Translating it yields CATEVFSGNTIYF.

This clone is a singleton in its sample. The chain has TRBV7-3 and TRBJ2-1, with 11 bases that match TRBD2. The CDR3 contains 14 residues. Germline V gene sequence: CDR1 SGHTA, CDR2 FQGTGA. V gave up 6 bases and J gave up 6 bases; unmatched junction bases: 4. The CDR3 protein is CASRTSGSGNEQFF. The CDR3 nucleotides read TGTGCCAGCAGAACTAGCGGGAGTGGCAATGAGCAGTTCTTC.

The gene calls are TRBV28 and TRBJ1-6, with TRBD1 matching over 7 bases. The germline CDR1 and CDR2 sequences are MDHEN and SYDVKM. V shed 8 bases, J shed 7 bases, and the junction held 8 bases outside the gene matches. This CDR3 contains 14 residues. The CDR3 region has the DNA TGTGCCAGCCTACTGGGACAGCCAAATTCACCCCTCCACTTT. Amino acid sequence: CASLLGQPNSPLHF. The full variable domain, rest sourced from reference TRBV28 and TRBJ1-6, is DVKVTQSSRYLVKRTGEKVFLECVQDMDHENMFWYRQDPGLGLRLIYFSYDVKMKEKGDIPEGYSVSREKKERFSLILESASTNQTSMYLCASLLGQPNSPLHFGNGTRLTVT.

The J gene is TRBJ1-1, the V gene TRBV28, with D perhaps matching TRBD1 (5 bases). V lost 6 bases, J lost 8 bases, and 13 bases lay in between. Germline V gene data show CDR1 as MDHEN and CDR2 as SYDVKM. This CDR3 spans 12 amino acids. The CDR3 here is CASRTGDREAFF. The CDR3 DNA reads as TGTGCCAGCAGAACAGGCGACCGCGAAGCTTTCTTT.

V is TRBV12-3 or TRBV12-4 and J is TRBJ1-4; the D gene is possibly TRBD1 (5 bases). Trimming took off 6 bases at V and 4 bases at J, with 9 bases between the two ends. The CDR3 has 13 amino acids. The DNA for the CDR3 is TGTGCCAGCAGCTGGAGGGGTAATGAAAAACTGTTTTTT. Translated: CASSWRGNEKLFF.

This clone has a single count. The CDR3 is CASSLGLAVTPGSNEQFF. In DNA, the CDR3 is TGCGCCAGCAGCTTGGGTCTAGCGGTTACCCCAGGAAGCAATGAGCAGTTCTTC. The chain employs TRBV5-1 and TRBJ2-1; 7 bases match TRBD2. The CDR3 totals 18 residues. The germline V gene encodes CDR1 SGHRS and CDR2 YFSETQ. V dropped 0 bases and J dropped 6; count of bases not matched to a gene: 15.

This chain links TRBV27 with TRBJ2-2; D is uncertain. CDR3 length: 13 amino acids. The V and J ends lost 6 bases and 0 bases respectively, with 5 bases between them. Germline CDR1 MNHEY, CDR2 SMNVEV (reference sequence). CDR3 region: CASRLPNTGELFF. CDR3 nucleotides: TGTGCCAGCAGACTTCCGAACACCGGGGAGCTGTTTTTT.

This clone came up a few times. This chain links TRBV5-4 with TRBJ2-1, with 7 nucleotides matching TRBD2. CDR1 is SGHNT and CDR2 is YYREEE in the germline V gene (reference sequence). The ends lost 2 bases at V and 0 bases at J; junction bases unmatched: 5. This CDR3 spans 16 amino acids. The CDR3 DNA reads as TGTGCCAGCAGCTTCGGCGGGACTACCTCCTACAATGAGCAGTTCTTC. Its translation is CASSFGGTTSYNEQFF.

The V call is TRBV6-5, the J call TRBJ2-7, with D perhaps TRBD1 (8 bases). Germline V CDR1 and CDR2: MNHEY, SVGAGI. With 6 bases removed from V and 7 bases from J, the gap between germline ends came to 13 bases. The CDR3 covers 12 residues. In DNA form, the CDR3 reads TGTGCCAGCAGCCCACAGGGGGGGGAGCAGTACTTC. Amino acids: CASSPQGGEQYF.

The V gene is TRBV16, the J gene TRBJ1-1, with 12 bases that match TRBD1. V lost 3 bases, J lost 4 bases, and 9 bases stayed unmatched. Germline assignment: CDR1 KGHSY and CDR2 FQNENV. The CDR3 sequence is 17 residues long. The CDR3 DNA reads TGTGCCAGCAGCCACCTCCGGGACAGGGGGCTGGGCACTGAAGCTTTCTTT. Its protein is CASSHLRDRGLGTEAFF.

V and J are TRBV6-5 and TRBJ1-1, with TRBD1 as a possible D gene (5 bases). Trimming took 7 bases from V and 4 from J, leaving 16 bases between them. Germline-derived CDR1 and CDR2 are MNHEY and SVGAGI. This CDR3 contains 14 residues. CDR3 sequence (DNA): TGTGCCAGCAAGAGGACACCTCGGCTCACTGAAGCTTTCTTT. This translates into CASKRTPRLTEAFF.

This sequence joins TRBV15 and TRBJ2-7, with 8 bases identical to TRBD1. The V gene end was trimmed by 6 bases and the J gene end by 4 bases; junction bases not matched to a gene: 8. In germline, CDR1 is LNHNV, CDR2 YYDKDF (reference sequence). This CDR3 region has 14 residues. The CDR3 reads CATRSRTGSYEQYF. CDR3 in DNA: TGTGCCACCAGGAGTCGGACAGGGTCGTACGAGCAGTACTTC.

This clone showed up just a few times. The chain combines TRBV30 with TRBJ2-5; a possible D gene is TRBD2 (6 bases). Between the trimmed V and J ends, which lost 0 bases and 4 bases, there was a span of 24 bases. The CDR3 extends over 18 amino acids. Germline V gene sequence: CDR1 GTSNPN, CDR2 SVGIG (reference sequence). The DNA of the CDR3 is TGTGCCTGGAGTGTACTTACCCCCTACGGGGGTCGGGGAGAGACCCAGTACTTC. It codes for CAWSVLTPYGGRGETQYF.

The DNA for the CDR3 is TGTGCCAGCAGCTTAGGGGGGGGTGGGTATTACGAGACCCAGTACTTC. This codes for CASSLGGGGYYETQYF. The chain has TRBV7-2 and TRBJ2-5, with TRBD2 matching 7 bases. The CDR3 has 16 residues. V lost 1 base, J lost 5 bases, and 10 bases stayed unmatched. The germline V gene encodes CDR1 SGHTA and CDR2 FQGNSA. Supplemented by reference TRBV7-2 and TRBJ2-5, the full variable domain reads GAGVSQSPSNKVTEKGKDVELRCDPISGHTALYWYRQSLGQGLEFLIYFQGNSAPDKSGLPSDRFSAERTGGSVSTLTIQRTQQEDSAVYLCASSLGGGGYYETQYFGPGTRLLVL.

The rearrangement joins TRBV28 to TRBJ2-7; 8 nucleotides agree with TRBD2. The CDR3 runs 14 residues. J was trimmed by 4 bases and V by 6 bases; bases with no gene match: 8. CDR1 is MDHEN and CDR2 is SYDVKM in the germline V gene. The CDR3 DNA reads TGTGCCAGCAGCGCCGGGACTAGGGGATACGAGCAGTACTTC. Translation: CASSAGTRGYEQYF.

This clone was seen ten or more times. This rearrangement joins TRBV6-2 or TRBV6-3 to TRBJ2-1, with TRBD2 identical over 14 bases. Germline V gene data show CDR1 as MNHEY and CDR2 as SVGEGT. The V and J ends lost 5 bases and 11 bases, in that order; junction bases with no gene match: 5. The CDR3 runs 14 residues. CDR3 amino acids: CASSGLAGGPKQFF. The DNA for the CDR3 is TGTGCCAGCAGTGGACTAGCGGGAGGCCCCAAGCAGTTCTTC.

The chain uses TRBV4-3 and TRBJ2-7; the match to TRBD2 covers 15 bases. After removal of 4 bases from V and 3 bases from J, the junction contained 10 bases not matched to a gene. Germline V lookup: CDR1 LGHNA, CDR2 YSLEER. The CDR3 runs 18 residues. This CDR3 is CASSPGLAGGEVGYEQYF. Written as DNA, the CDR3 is TGCGCCAGCAGCCCGGGACTAGCGGGAGGCGAGGTTGGCTACGAGCAGTACTTC.

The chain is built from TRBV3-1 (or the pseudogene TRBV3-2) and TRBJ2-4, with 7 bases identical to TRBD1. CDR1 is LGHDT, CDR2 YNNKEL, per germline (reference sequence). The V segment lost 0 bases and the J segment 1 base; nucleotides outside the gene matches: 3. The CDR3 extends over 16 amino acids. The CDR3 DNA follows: TGTGCCAGCAGCCAAGATACAGGGGTGGCCAAAAACATTCAGTACTTC. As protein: CASSQDTGVAKNIQYF.

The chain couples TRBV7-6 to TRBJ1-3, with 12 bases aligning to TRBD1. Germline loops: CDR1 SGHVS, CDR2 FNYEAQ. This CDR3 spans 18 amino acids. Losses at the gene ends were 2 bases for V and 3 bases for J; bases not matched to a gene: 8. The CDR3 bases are TGTGCCAGCAGCTTATTAGGGACAGGGGGCTACGGTGGAAACACCATATATTTT. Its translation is CASSLLGTGGYGGNTIYF.

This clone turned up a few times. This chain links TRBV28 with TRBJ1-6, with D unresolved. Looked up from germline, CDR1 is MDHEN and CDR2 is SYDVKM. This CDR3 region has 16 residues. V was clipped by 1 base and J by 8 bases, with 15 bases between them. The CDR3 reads CASSLFRLDGDSPLHF. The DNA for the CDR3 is TGTGCCAGCAGTTTATTTCGACTGGACGGGGATTCACCCCTCCACTTT.